The present TCR beta chain was sequenced within a study of T cells in Graves' hyperthyroidism and ophthalmopathy. Researchers defined stable Graves' hyperthyroidism as no ophthalmopathy progression within 18 months. Participants, patients aged 18 to 65, had newly diagnosed hyperthyroidism with a duration under 2 months. Patients with uncontrolled infections, other autoimmune diseases, pregnancy or lactation were excluded. Remarks on this clonotype: Its antigen is as yet unknown. Possible read error: a much larger clone is one base away.

The TCR beta CDR3 regions underwent amplification using RNA transcripts as the source. The HTBI primer set drove a first-round RT-PCR of the TCR CDR3. Each CDR3 protein is one row after TCRdb ran MiXCR on the multiplex PCR reads. In the table there are some 620,000 distinct CDR3 sequences, roughly 15% of which are singletons. Whole-study results and caveats: Researchers found most expanded thyroid clonotypes above 0.001 in blood as well.

There are 14 residues in the CDR3. Trimming cost V 2 bases and J 3 bases, with 10 bases left between them. The germline V gene encodes CDR1 KGHSH and CDR2 LQKENI. The TCR comes from a woman aged 25-40 years with Graves' hyperthyroidism. Input material: blood. The rearrangement uses TRBV18 and TRBJ1-1; D gene ambiguous. DNA of the CDR3: TGTGCCAGCTCACCATCGACACGGCACACTGAAGCTTTCTTT. Translated, it gives CASSPSTRHTEAFF.